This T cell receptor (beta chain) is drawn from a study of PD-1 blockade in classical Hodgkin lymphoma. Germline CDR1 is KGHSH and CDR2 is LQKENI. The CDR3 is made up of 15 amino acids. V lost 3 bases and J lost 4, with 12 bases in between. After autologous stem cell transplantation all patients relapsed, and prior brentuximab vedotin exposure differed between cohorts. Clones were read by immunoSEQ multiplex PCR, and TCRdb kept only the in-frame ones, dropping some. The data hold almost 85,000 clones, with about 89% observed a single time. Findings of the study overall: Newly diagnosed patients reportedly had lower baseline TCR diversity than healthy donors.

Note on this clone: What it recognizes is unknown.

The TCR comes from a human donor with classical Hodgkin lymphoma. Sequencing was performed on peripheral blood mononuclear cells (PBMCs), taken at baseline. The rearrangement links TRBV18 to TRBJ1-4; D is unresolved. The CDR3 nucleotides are TGTGCCAGCTCACCGTACCAGAGACTTAATGAAAAACTGTTTTTT. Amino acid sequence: CASSPYQRLNEKLFF.